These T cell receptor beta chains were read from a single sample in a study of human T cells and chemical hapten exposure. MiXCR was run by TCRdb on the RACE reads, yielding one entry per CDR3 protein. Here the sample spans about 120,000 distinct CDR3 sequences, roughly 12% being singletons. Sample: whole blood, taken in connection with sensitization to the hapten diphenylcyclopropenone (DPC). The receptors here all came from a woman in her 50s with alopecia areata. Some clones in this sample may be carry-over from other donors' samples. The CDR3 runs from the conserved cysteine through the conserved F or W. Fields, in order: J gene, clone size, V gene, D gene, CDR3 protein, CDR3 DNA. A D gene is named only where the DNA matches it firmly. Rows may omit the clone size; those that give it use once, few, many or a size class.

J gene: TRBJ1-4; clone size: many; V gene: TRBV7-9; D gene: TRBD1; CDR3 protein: CASSRARGDRDNEKLFF; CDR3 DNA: TGTGCCAGCAGCCGCGCCAGGGGGGACAGGGATAATGAAAAACTGTTTTTT
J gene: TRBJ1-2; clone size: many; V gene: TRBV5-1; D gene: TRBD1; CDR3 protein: CAKPSTGEGYGYTF; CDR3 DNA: TGCGCCAAGCCCTCGACAGGGGAGGGCTATGGCTACACCTTC
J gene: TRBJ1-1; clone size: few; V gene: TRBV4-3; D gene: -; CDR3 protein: CASSRLDSGDTEAFF; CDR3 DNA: TGCGCCAGCAGCCGACTGGACAGTGGAGACACTGAAGCTTTCTTT
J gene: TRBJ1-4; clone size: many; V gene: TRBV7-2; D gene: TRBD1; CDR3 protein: CASSLRQGVEKLFF; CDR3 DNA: TGTGCCAGCAGCTTAAGGCAGGGGGTTGAAAAACTGTTTTTT
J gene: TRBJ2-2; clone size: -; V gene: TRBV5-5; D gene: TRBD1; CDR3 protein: CASSFGQAVRTGELFF; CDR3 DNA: TGTGCCAGCAGCTTTGGACAGGCTGTGAGGACCGGGGAGCTGTTTTTT
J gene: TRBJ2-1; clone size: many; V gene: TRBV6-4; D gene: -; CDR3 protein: CASSVSGGSGSSYNEQFF; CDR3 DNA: TGTGCCAGCAGCGTGAGTGGGGGTAGCGGTAGCTCCTACAATGAGCAGTTCTTC
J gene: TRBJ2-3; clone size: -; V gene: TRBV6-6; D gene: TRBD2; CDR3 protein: CASLAGGRTDTQYF; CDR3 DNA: TGTGCCTCCCTAGCGGGGGGGCGTACAGATACGCAGTATTTT
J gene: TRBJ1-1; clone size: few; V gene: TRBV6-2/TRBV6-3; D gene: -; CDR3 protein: CASSYSGGDNTEAFF; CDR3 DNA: TGTGCCAGCAGTTACTCGGGGGGAGATAACACTGAAGCTTTCTTT
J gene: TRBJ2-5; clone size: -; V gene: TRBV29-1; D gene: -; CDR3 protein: CSVEEGGETQYF; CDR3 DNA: TGCAGCGTTGAGGAGGGGGGAGAGACCCAGTACTTC
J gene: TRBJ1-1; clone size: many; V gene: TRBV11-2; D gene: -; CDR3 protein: CASSLERVAEAFF; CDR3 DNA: TGTGCCAGCAGCTTAGAGAGGGTGGCTGAAGCTTTCTTT
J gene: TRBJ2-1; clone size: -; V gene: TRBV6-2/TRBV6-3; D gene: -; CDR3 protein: CASSYWSSRLSLSYNEQFF; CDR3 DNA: TGTGCCAGCAGTTACTGGTCATCCCGACTTTCACTCTCCTACAATGAGCAGTTCTTC
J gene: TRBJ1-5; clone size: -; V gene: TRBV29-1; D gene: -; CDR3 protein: CSACDDNNQPQHF; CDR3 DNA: TGCAGCGCCTGTGATGACAATAATCAGCCCCAGCATTTT
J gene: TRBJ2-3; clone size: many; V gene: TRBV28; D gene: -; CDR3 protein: CASSFRRNTQYF; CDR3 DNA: TGTGCCAGCAGTTTTCGTAGAAATACGCAGTATTTT
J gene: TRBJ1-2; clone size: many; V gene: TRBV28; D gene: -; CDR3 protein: CASSLGASDFYGYTF; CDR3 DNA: TGTGCCAGCAGTTTGGGGGCCTCCGACTTCTATGGCTACACCTTC
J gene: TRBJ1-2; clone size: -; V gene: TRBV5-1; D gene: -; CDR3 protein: CASSLADRGYGYTF; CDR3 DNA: TGCGCCAGCAGCTTGGCCGACAGAGGCTATGGCTACACCTTC
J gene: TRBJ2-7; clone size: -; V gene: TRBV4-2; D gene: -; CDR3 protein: CASSASHGAGEQYF; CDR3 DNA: TGTGCCAGCAGCGCCTCGCACGGGGCCGGGGAGCAGTACTTC
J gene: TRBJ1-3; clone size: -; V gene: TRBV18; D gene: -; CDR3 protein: CASSPPGSGINTIYF; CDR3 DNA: TGTGCCAGCTCACCACCAGGGTCAGGCATAAACACCATATATTTT
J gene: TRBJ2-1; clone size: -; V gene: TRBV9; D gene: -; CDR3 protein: CASSAGGPTSYNEQFF; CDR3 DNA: TGTGCCAGCAGCGCGGGGGGCCCGACTTCCTACAATGAGCAGTTCTTC
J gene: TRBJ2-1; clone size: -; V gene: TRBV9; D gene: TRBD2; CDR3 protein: CASSATSGRGYEQFF; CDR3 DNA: TGTGCCAGCAGCGCGACTAGCGGGAGGGGGTATGAGCAGTTCTTC
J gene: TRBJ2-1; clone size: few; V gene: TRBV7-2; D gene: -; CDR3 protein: CASSLEGSVYNEQFF; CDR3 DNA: TGTGCCAGCAGCTTAGAGGGGAGCGTCTACAATGAGCAGTTCTTC
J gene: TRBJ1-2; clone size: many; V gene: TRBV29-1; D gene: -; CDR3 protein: CSIWTDNYGYTF; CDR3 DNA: TGCAGCATATGGACGGACAACTATGGCTACACCTTC
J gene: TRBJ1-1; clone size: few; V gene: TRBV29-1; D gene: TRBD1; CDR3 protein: CSVDKGQSRRITEAFF; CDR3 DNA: TGCAGCGTAGATAAGGGACAGAGCAGACGAATCACTGAAGCTTTCTTT
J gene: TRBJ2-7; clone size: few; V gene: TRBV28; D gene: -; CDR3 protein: CASSLTGTRLIHEQYF; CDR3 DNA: TGTGCCAGCAGTCTGACCGGGACAAGGCTAATCCACGAGCAGTACTTC
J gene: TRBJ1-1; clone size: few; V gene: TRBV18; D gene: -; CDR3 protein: CASSPPGSGQGTEAFF; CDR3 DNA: TGTGCCAGCTCACCACCGGGTTCGGGGCAGGGCACTGAAGCTTTCTTT
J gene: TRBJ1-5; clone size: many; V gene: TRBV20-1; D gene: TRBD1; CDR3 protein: CSASDRGEPNQPQHF; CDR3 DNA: TGCAGTGCCTCGGACAGGGGGGAACCAAATCAGCCCCAGCATTTT
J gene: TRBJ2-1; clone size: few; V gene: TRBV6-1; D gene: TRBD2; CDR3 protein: CASSAHGTSAYNEQFF; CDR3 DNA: TGTGCCAGCAGTGCCCATGGGACTAGCGCTTACAATGAGCAGTTCTTC
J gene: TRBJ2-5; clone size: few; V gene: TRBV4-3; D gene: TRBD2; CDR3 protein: CASSQTLGTTLQYF; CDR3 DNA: TGCGCCAGCAGCCAAACCCTCGGGACTACACTCCAGTACTTC
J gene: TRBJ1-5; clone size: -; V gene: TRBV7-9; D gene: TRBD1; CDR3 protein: CASSHIRQGIYQPQHF; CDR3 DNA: TGTGCCAGCAGTCATATTCGACAGGGGATCTATCAGCCCCAGCATTTT
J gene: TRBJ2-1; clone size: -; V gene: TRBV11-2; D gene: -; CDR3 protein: CASSPWTLPANEQFF; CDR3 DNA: TGTGCCAGCAGCCCTTGGACCCTGCCCGCCAATGAGCAGTTCTTC
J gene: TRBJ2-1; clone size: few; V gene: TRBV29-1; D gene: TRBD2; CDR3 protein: CSVSGLAGTSYNEQFF; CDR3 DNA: TGCAGCGTATCGGGACTAGCGGGCACCTCCTACAATGAGCAGTTCTTC
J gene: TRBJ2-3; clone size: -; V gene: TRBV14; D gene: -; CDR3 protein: CASSQGSTRTDTQYF; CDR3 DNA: TGTGCCAGCAGCCAAGGGAGTACGCGCACAGATACGCAGTATTTT
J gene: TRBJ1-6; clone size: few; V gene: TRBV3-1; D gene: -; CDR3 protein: CASSLGRINSPLHF; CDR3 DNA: TGTGCCAGCAGCTTAGGACGGATTAATTCACCCCTCCACTTT
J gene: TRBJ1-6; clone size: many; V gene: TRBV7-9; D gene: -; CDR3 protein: CASSSGANSPLHF; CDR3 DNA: TGTGCCAGCAGCTCGGGCGCAAATTCACCCCTCCACTTT
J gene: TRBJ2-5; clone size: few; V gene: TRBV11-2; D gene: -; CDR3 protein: CASSPEVYQETQYF; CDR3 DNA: TGTGCCAGCAGCCCAGAGGTGTACCAAGAGACCCAGTACTTC